The 31 T cell receptor beta chains below all came from one sample that was sequenced in a study of blood T cell repertoires in COVID-19. Assay used: immunoSEQ multiplex PCR; TCRdb lists only in-frame clones, some missing. The sample lists approximately 260,000 clones, roughly 88% occurring once. Material for sequencing was peripheral blood. Every receptor here comes from a woman in her seventies with acute or convalescent COVID-19.

J is TRBJ2-5 and V is TRBV5-1; 10 nucleotides align to TRBD2. The CDR3 has 14 residues. Germline trimming cut 4 bases from V and 3 bases from J; bases unmatched to any gene: 3. Germline V gene sequence: CDR1 SGHRS, CDR2 YFSETQ. The CDR3 DNA reads TGCGCCAGCAGCGAACTAGCGGGGAAAGAGACCCAGTACTTC. This sequence encodes CASSELAGKETQYF.

This rearrangement joins TRBV9 to TRBJ1-6, with 10 bases lining up with TRBD1. The germline CDR1 and CDR2 sequences are SGDLS and YYNGEE. The CDR3 has 14 residues. Trimming at V came to 4 bases and at J to 14 bases, leaving 9 bases not matched to a gene. CDR3 in amino acids: CASSPGQGGESLHF. The DNA for the CDR3 is TGTGCCAGCAGCCCAGGACAGGGGGGGGAATCCCTCCACTTT.

The V call is TRBV3-1 (or the pseudogene TRBV3-2), the J call TRBJ2-7, with a possible D match to TRBD2 (6 bases). The ends were cut back, 1 base at V and 6 bases at J, with 16 bases in the middle. This CDR3 contains 15 residues. Germline V gene lookup returns CDR1 LGHDT and CDR2 YNNKEL (reference sequence). CDR3 loop: CASSQAGSGSGEQYF. DNA for the CDR3: TGTGCCAGCAGCCAAGCCGGGAGCGGTAGCGGCGAGCAGTACTTC.

The chain joins TRBV14 to TRBJ2-7, with 9 bases aligning to TRBD1. The germline CDR1 and CDR2 sequences are SGHDN and FVKESK. Trimming took 3 bases from V and 4 from J; bases not matched to a gene: 7. CDR3 length equals 15 residues. CDR3 loop: CASSQPGTGYYEQYF. The CDR3 DNA reads as TGTGCCAGCAGCCAGCCCGGGACAGGGTATTACGAGCAGTACTTC.

V and J are TRBV13 and TRBJ2-3; 7 bases map to TRBD1. V trimming: 5 bases; J trimming: 4 bases; junction bases outside the gene matches: 6. The CDR3 is 14 amino acids. Germline V lookup: CDR1 PRHDT, CDR2 FYEKMQ (reference sequence). CDR3 sequence: CASSPGQAADTQYF. In DNA, the CDR3 is TGTGCCAGCAGCCCAGGACAGGCCGCAGATACGCAGTATTTT.

This chain joins TRBV3-1 (or the pseudogene TRBV3-2) and TRBJ1-2; D is ambiguous. V shed 0 bases and J shed 7 bases, with 12 bases lying between them. The CDR3 extends over 14 amino acids. The germline CDR1 and CDR2 sequences are LGHDT and YNNKEL (reference sequence). The CDR3 nucleotides read TGTGCCAGCAGCCAAGATGAACGGCGGGCTGGCTACACCTTC. Its translation is CASSQDERRAGYTF.

The chain couples TRBV5-6 to TRBJ2-4, with D uncertain. The CDR3 totals 14 residues. The germline V gene encodes CDR1 SGHDT and CDR2 YYEEEE. V lost 2 bases, J lost 2 bases, and 8 bases lay in between. CDR3 sequence: CASSFTGSKNIQYF. The CDR3 coding sequence is TGTGCCAGCAGCTTCACGGGTTCCAAAAACATTCAGTACTTC. The full variable domain, completed using reference TRBV5-6 and TRBJ2-4, is DAGVTQSPTHLIKTRGQQVTLRCSPKSGHDTVSWYQQALGQGPQFIFQYYEEEERQRGNFPDRFSGHQFPNYSSELNVNALLLGDSALYLCASSFTGSKNIQYFGAGTRLSVL.

The CDR3 is CASSPGTGGRGGYTF. The DNA for the CDR3 is TGTGCCAGCTCACCAGGGACAGGGGGCCGTGGTGGCTACACCTTC. The V call is TRBV18, the J call TRBJ1-2, with 12 bases lining up with TRBD1. Trimming took 2 bases from V and 7 from J; bases not matched to a gene: 5. There are 15 residues in the CDR3. Germline values: CDR1 KGHSH, CDR2 LQKENI.

This chain uses TRBV6-5 with TRBJ1-1; D is unresolved. The ends were cut back, 0 bases at V and 5 bases at J, with 13 bases in the middle. Germline V lookup: CDR1 MNHEY, CDR2 SVGAGI. The CDR3 has 15 amino acids. This chain's CDR3 is CASSYSGRIWTEAFF. In DNA form, the CDR3 reads TGTGCCAGCAGTTACTCGGGCAGAATTTGGACTGAAGCTTTCTTT.

V gene TRBV5-1 combines with J gene TRBJ1-1; D call uncertain. This CDR3 is built from 14 residues. The V and J ends lost 0 bases and 2 bases respectively, with 8 bases between them. In germline, CDR1 is SGHRS, CDR2 YFSETQ. The DNA of the CDR3 is TGCGCCAGCAGCTTGGACGGGATAAACACTGAAGCTTTCTTT. Translating gives CASSLDGINTEAFF.

The rearrangement joins TRBV28 to TRBJ1-3; a possible D gene is TRBD1 (5 bases). V shed 4 bases and J shed 0 bases, with 13 bases lying between them. Germline CDR1 and CDR2: MDHEN and SYDVKM. The CDR3 covers 16 residues. The CDR3 DNA is TGTGCCAGCAGTTCGACCGGACAAACCTCTGGAAACACCATATATTTT. Encoded protein: CASSSTGQTSGNTIYF. Variable domain in full (rest from reference TRBV28 and TRBJ1-3): DVKVTQSSRYLVKRTGEKVFLECVQDMDHENMFWYRQDPGLGLRLIYFSYDVKMKEKGDIPEGYSVSREKKERFSLILESASTNQTSMYLCASSSTGQTSGNTIYFGEGSWLTVV.

This chain joins TRBV2 and TRBJ2-1, with 9 bases lining up with TRBD2. CDR1 is SNHLY and CDR2 is FYNNEI in the germline V gene. After removal of 6 bases from V and 8 bases from J, the junction contained 11 bases not matched to a gene. The CDR3 has 15 amino acids. The CDR3 DNA sequence: TGTGCCAGCAGGAAGGGGGTAGCGGGGGTCTATGAGCAGTTCTTC. Translation gives CASRKGVAGVYEQFF.

V is TRBV27 and J is TRBJ2-7; D call uncertain. V lost 3 bases and J lost 5, with 17 bases in between. Germline values: CDR1 MNHEY, CDR2 SMNVEV (reference sequence). This CDR3 comprises 15 residues. The CDR3 sequence is CASSFGQLTAHEQYF. CDR3 coding DNA: TGTGCCAGCAGTTTTGGGCAGCTGACCGCCCACGAGCAGTACTTC.

The DNA of the CDR3 is TGTGCCAGCAGTGAATGGTCAGGCAACAATGAGCAGTTCTTC. Its translation: CASSEWSGNNEQFF. The V gene is TRBV6-1, the J gene TRBJ2-1, with unresolved D. The CDR3 spans 14 residues. Germline V lookup: CDR1 MNHNS, CDR2 SASEGT. Trimming shortened V by 2 bases and J by 5 bases, and 10 bases separated the two germline ends.

The rearrangement links TRBV10-3 to TRBJ2-1; 8 bases match TRBD2. Germline trimming cut 6 bases from V and 0 bases from J; bases unmatched to any gene: 10. This CDR3 is built from 17 residues. The germline gives CDR1 ENHRY, CDR2 SYGVKD. CDR3 sequence: CAIRVTGLASSYNEQFF. CDR3 coding DNA: TGTGCCATCAGAGTAACTGGACTAGCAAGCTCCTACAATGAGCAGTTCTTC.

The rearrangement links TRBV5-6 to TRBJ2-1; the D is unclear. Trimming took 4 bases from V and 10 from J, leaving 9 bases between them. The CDR3 covers 11 residues. Germline V gives CDR1 SGHDT, CDR2 YYEEEE. The CDR3 protein is CASSTILEQFF. The DNA for the CDR3 is TGTGCCAGCAGCACAATTCTGGAGCAGTTCTTC. Variable domain in full (rest from reference TRBV5-6 and TRBJ2-1): DAGVTQSPTHLIKTRGQQVTLRCSPKSGHDTVSWYQQALGQGPQFIFQYYEEEERQRGNFPDRFSGHQFPNYSSELNVNALLLGDSALYLCASSTILEQFFGPGTRLTVL.

There are a few counts of this clone. This chain joins TRBV24-1 and TRBJ2-2, with D unclear. The germline CDR1 and CDR2 sequences are KGHDR and SFDVKD. The V and J ends lost 3 bases and 2 bases respectively, with 6 bases between them. This CDR3 comprises 14 residues. As DNA, the CDR3 is TGTGCCACCAGTGATCTTATTAACACCGGGGAGCTGTTTTTT. As protein: CATSDLINTGELFF.

This clone has a handful of counts. The chain combines TRBV5-6 with TRBJ1-1, with D unresolved. The V gene lost 0 bases and the J gene lost 0 bases, with 9 bases spanning the gap. The CDR3 totals 15 residues. Germline V gene lookup returns CDR1 SGHDT and CDR2 YYEEEE. CDR3 DNA sequence: TGTGCCAGCAGCTTGGTTGGTGCGGTGAACACTGAAGCTTTCTTT. Translating it yields CASSLVGAVNTEAFF.

This clone was observed a single time. The chain employs TRBV12-3 or TRBV12-4 and TRBJ1-1; no definite D call. The CDR3 is 13 residues long. V dropped 3 bases and J dropped 8 bases, with 13 bases sitting between them. The CDR3 sequence: CASSFRSRREAFF. In DNA form, the CDR3 reads TGTGCCAGCAGTTTTCGATCCCGGCGGGAAGCTTTCTTT.

The chain couples TRBV5-6 to TRBJ1-1; 7 nucleotides line up with TRBD1. Germline V gives CDR1 SGHDT, CDR2 YYEEEE. CDR3 size: 14 residues. The trim removed 4 bases at V and 1 base at J, leaving 4 bases unmatched. CDR3 region: CASSRGGANTEAFF. The CDR3 region has the DNA TGTGCCAGCAGCCGAGGGGGCGCGAACACTGAAGCTTTCTTT.

The gene calls are TRBV6-5 and TRBJ2-3; 9 nucleotides line up with TRBD2. Unmatched junction bases numbered 5, after V lost 4 bases and J lost 6 bases. The germline CDR1 and CDR2 sequences are MNHEY and SVGAGI. This CDR3 region has 14 residues. CDR3 nucleotides: TGTGCCAGCAGTTCGCGGGGGGGCCCGGATACGCAGTATTTT. It specifies CASSSRGGPDTQYF.

The genes are TRBV27 and TRBJ1-1, with 7 bases fitting TRBD1. Germline trimming cut 5 bases from V and 4 bases from J; bases unmatched to any gene: 4. The CDR3 length is 13 residues. Germline CDR1 MNHEY, CDR2 SMNVEV (reference sequence). CDR3 amino acids: CASSLQGTTEAFF. In DNA, the CDR3 is TGTGCCAGCAGTCTACAGGGGACCACTGAAGCTTTCTTT.

The rearrangement links TRBV4-2 to TRBJ2-1; D might be TRBD2 (5 bases). The ends were cut back, 3 bases at V and 6 bases at J, with 15 bases in the middle. The germline gives CDR1 LGHNA, CDR2 YNFKEQ. CDR3 size: 15 residues. CDR3: CASSQWRQRTNEQFF. CDR3 nucleotide sequence: TGTGCCAGCAGCCAGTGGAGGCAGCGGACCAATGAGCAGTTCTTC.

The chain recombines TRBV5-6 with TRBJ1-1, with TRBD1 as a possible D gene (5 bases). The length of the CDR3 is 13 residues. Germline V CDR1 and CDR2: SGHDT, YYEEEE. V was clipped by 4 bases and J by 3 bases, with 10 bases between them. The CDR3 bases are TGTGCCAGCAGCCCCGACAGATACACTGAAGCTTTCTTT. Its translation: CASSPDRYTEAFF.

The V and J genes are TRBV6-5 and TRBJ1-2, with D possibly matching TRBD1 (5 bases). This CDR3 contains 13 residues. Trimming took 6 bases from V and 8 from J, leaving 16 bases between them. Germline V gene data show CDR1 as MNHEY and CDR2 as SVGAGI. CDR3 amino acids: CASSPREGRGYTF. CDR3 nucleotide sequence: TGTGCCAGCAGCCCCAGGGAGGGGCGAGGCTACACCTTC.

V usage is TRBV11-3 and J usage is TRBJ2-7; the D gene is possibly TRBD2 (7 bases). Germline assignment: CDR1 SGHNT and CDR2 YENEEA. This CDR3 contains 15 residues. Trimming took off 3 bases at V and 2 bases at J, with 14 bases between the two ends. The CDR3: CASSLGGLETYEQYF. The CDR3, as DNA: TGTGCCAGCAGCTTGGGGGGGCTAGAAACCTACGAGCAGTACTTC.

This chain connects TRBV10-1 to TRBJ1-2, with D unresolved. The germline gives CDR1 WNHNN, CDR2 SYGVQD (reference sequence). V lost 0 bases to trimming and J lost 1 base, with 6 bases between them. This CDR3 has 14 residues. CDR3 amino acids: CASSESADNYGYTF. Here the CDR3 DNA reads TGCGCCAGCAGTGAGTCCGCAGATAACTATGGCTACACCTTC.

J is TRBJ1-5 and V is TRBV19, with 9 positions matching TRBD1. The CDR3 totals 16 residues. Per germline, CDR1 LNHDA and CDR2 SQIVND (reference sequence). V gave up 5 bases and J gave up 6 bases; unmatched junction bases: 11. The DNA of the CDR3 is TGTGCCAGTAGTGAACCGGGACAGGGTTTCGCTCAGCCCCAGCATTTT. Protein sequence: CASSEPGQGFAQPQHF.

This clone was seen more than once but under ten times. The genes are TRBV7-9 and TRBJ1-2, with 7 bases lining up with TRBD1. Trimming cost V 4 bases and J 8 bases; bases outside gene matches: 7. The CDR3 runs to 13 residues. Germline CDR1 is SEHNR and CDR2 is FQNEAQ (reference sequence). CDR3 sequence (DNA): TGTGCCAGCAGCTATCAGGGGGTTGGCGGCTACACCTTC. Its protein product is CASSYQGVGGYTF.

In DNA form, the CDR3 reads TGTGCCAGCAGCCGGGGGGTGGGAAGCACCGGGGAGCTGTTTTTT. Its protein product is CASSRGVGSTGELFF. The chain couples TRBV11-1 to TRBJ2-2; TRBD2 matches 7 bases. Germline V gene data show CDR1 as SGHAT and CDR2 as FQDESV (reference sequence). The V and J ends lost 5 bases and 4 bases, in that order; junction bases with no gene match: 7. The CDR3 is 15 amino acids.

This chain connects TRBV5-1 to TRBJ1-2; D call uncertain. CDR1 and CDR2 from the germline V gene are SGHRS and YFSETQ. The V end was cut by 7 bases, the J end by 3 bases, with 13 bases between. The CDR3 length is 13 residues. CDR3 residues: CASGLGEYYGYTF. The CDR3 coding sequence is TGCGCCAGCGGGTTGGGAGAGTACTATGGCTACACCTTC. The entire variable domain, with the rest obtained from reference TRBV5-1 and TRBJ1-2, is as follows: KAGVTQTPRYLIKTRGQQVTLSCSPISGHRSVSWYQQTPGQGLQFLFEYFSETQRNKGNFPGRFSGRQFSNSRSEMNVSTLELGDSALYLCASGLGEYYGYTFGSGTRLTVV.